This T cell receptor (beta chain) was observed in a study of blood T cell repertoires in COVID-19. Sequenced by immunoSEQ multiplex PCR; TCRdb stores in-frame clones only, minus some. The repertoire holds tens of thousands of clones, 82% seen once, with roughly 13% in the top ten. Germline V lookup: CDR1 SNHLY, CDR2 FYNNEI. The CDR3 has 14 residues. The J segment lost 3 bases and the V segment lost 6 bases, leaving 3 bases of the junction unmatched. The sequenced sample consisted of peripheral blood. V is TRBV2 and J is TRBJ2-3; 10 bases are a match to TRBD2. This TCR derives from a woman of 80 years or more with acute or convalescent COVID-19. DNA of the CDR3: TGTGCCAGCAGAGAGCGGGGGGGGACAGATACGCAGTATTTT. Protein product: CASRERGGTDTQYF.